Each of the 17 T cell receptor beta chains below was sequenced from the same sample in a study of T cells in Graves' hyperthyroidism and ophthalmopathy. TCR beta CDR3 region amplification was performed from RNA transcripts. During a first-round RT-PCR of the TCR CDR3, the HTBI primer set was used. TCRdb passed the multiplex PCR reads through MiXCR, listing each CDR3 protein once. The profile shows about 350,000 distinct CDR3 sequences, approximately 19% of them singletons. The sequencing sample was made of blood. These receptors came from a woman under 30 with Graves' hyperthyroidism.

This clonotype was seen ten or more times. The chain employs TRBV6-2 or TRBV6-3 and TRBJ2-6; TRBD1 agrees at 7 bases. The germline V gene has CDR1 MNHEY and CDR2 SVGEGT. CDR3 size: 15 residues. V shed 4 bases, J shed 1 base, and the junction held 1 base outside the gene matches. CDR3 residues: CASSWTGSGANVLTF. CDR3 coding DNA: TGTGCCAGCAGTTGGACAGGATCTGGGGCCAACGTCCTGACTTTC.

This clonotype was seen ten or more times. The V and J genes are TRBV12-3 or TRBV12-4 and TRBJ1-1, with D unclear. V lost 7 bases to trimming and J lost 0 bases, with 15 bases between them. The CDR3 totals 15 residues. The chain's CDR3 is CASTGQITLNTEAFF. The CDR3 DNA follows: TGTGCCAGCACTGGGCAGATTACCCTGAACACTGAAGCTTTCTTT.

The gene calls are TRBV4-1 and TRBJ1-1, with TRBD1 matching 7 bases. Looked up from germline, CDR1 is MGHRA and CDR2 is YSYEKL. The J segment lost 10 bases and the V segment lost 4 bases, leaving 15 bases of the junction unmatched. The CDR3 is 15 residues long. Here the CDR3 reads CASSRTKTGSLGAFF. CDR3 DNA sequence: TGCGCCAGCAGCCGAACGAAGACAGGGTCCCTCGGAGCTTTCTTT.

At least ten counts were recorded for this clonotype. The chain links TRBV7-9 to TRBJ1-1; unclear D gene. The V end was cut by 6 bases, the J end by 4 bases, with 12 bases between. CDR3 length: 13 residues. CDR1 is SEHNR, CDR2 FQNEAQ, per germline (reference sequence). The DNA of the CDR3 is TGTGCCAGCAGTCCCATTCTGGGCACTGAAGCTTTCTTT. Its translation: CASSPILGTEAFF.

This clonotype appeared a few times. CDR3 DNA sequence: TGTGCCAGCAGCCGAAAGCGGGGGGGCACCGGGGAGCTGTTTTTT. It specifies CASSRKRGGTGELFF. The chain links TRBV4-2 to TRBJ2-2, with 10 bases that match TRBD2. Trimming removed 4 bases from V and 4 bases from J; junction bases left unmatched: 3. This CDR3 has 15 amino acids. Germline CDR1 and CDR2: LGHNA and YNFKEQ.

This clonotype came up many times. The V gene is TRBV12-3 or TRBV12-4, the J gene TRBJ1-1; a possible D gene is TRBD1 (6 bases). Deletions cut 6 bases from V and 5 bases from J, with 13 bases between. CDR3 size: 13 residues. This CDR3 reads CASSLRGGTEAFF. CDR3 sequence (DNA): TGTGCCAGCAGCCTCAGGGGAGGGACTGAAGCTTTCTTT.

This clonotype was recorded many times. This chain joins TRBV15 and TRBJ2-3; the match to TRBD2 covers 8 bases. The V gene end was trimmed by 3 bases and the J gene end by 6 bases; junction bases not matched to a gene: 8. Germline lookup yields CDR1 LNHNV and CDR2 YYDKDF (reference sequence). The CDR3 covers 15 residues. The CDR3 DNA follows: TGTGCCACCAGCAGTGCCCGGGGGGGCCGGGATACGCAGTATTTT. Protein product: CATSSARGGRDTQYF. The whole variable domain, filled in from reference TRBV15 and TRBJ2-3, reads DAMVIQNPRYQVTQFGKPVTLSCSQTLNHNVMYWYQQKSSQAPKLLFHYYDKDFNNEADTPDNFQSRRPNTSFCFLDIRSPGLGDTAMYLCATSSARGGRDTQYFGPGTRLTVL.

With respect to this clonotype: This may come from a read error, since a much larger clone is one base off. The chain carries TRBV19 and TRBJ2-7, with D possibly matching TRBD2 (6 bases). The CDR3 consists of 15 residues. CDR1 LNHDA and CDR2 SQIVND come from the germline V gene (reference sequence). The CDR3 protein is CASSRVDGSSYEHYF. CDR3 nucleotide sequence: TGTGCCAGTAGTCGCGTGGACGGGAGCTCCTACGAGCACTACTTC. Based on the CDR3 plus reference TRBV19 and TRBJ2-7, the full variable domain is DGGITQSPKYLFRKEGQNVTLSCEQNLNHDAMYWYRQDPGQGLRLIYYSQIVNDFQKGDIAEGYSVSREKKESFPLTVTSAQKNPTAFYLCASSRVDGSSYEHYFGPGTRLTVT.

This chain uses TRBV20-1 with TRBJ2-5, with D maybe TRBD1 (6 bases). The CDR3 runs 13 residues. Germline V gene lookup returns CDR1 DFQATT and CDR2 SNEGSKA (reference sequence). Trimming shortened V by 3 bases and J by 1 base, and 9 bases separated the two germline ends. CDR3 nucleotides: TGCAGTGCTAGGGGGGACATCCAAGAGACCCAGTACTTC. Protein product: CSARGDIQETQYF.

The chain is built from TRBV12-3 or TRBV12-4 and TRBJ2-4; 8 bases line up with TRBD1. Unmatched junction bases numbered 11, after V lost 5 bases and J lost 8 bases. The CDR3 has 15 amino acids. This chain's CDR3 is CASSLTQGAMDIQYF. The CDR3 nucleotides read TGTGCCAGCAGTCTTACGCAGGGGGCGATGGACATTCAGTACTTC.

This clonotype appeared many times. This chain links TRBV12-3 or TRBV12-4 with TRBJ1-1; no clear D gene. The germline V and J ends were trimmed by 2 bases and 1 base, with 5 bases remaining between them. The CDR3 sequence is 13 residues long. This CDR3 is CASSLRWNTEAFF. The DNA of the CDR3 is TGTGCCAGCAGTTTAAGGTGGAACACTGAAGCTTTCTTT.

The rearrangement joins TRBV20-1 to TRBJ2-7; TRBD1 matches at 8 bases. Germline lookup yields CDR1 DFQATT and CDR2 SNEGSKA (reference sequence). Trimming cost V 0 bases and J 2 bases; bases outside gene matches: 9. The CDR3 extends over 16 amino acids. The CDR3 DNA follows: TGCAGTGCTAGAGATTTATTAGGGACAGGAACCTACGAGCAGTACTTC. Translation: CSARDLLGTGTYEQYF.

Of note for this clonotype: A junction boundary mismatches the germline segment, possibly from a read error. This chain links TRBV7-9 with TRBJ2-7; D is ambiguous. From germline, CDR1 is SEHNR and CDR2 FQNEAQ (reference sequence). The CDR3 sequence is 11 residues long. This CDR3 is CASSPIYERYF. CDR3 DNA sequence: TGTGCCAGCAGCCCCATATACGAGCGGTACTTC.

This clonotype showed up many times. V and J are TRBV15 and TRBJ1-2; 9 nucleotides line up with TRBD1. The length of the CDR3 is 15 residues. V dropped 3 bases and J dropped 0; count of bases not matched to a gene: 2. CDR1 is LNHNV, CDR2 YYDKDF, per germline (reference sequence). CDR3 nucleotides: TGTGCCACCAGCAGTTGGACAGGGGCTAACTATGGCTACACCTTC. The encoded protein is CATSSWTGANYGYTF. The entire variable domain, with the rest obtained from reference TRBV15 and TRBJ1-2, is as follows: DAMVIQNPRYQVTQFGKPVTLSCSQTLNHNVMYWYQQKSSQAPKLLFHYYDKDFNNEADTPDNFQSRRPNTSFCFLDIRSPGLGDTAMYLCATSSWTGANYGYTFGSGTRLTVV.

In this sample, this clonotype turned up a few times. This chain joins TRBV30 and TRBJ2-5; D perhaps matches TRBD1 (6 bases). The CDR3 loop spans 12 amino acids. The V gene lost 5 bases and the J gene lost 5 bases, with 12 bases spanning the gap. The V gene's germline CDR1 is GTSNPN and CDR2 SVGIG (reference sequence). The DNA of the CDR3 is TGTGCCTGGGAACAGGGAGAGGAGACCCAGTACTTC. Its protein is CAWEQGEETQYF. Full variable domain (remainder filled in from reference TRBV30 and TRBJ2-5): SQTIHQWPATLVQPVGSPLSLECTVEGTSNPNLYWYRQAAGRGLQLLFYSVGIGQISSEVPQNLSASRPQDRQFILSSKKLLLSDSGFYLCAWEQGEETQYFGPGTRLLVL.

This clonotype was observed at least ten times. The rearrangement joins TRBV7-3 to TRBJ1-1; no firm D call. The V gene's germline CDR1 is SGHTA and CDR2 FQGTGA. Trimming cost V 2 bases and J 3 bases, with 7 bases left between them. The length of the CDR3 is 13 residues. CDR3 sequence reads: CASSLGKHTEAFF. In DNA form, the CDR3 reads TGTGCCAGCAGCTTAGGGAAACACACTGAAGCTTTCTTT.

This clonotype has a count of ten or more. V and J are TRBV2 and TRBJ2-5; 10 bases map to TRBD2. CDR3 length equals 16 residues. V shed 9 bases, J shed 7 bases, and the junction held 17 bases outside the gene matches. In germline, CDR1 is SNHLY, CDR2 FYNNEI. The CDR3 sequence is CARGKLAGVPGGTQYF. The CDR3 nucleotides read TGTGCCAGAGGAAAGCTAGCGGGGGTGCCAGGAGGGACCCAGTACTTC. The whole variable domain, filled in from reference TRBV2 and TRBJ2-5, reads EPEVTQTPSHQVTQMGQEVILRCVPISNHLYFYWYRQILGQKVEFLVSFYNNEISEKSEIFDDQFSVERPDGSNFTLKIRSTKLEDSAMYFCARGKLAGVPGGTQYFGPGTRLLVL.